What follows are 5 T cell receptor beta chains derived from one specimen sequenced in a study. MiXCR, run by TCRdb on the RT-PCR reads, gives a single entry per CDR3 protein. This table holds hundreds of thousands of distinct CDR3 sequences, 14% found once. The material sequenced was memory CD4+ T cells from blood. The receptors were gathered from a female donor in good health, serving as a healthy control.

This clonotype was counted a few times. The rearrangement uses TRBV5-6 and TRBJ1-2, with D possibly being TRBD1 (5 bases). Germline values: CDR1 SGHDT, CDR2 YYEEEE. CDR3 size: 13 residues. Trimming removed 1 base from V and 8 bases from J, with 12 bases in between. CDR3 protein: CASSLRGAWGYTF. CDR3 DNA: TGTGCCAGCAGCTTGCGGGGCGCGTGGGGCTACACCTTC.

This clonotype was picked up a small number of times. The chain links TRBV9 to TRBJ2-1; D perhaps matches TRBD2 (6 bases). CDR3 size: 17 residues. Deletions cut 3 bases from V and 3 bases from J, with 19 bases between. The germline CDR1 and CDR2 sequences are SGDLS and YYNGEE. DNA for the CDR3: TGTGCCAGCAGCGCCCCGGGGACTCCCGGAGGCTACAATGAGCAGTTCTTC. Amino acid sequence: CASSAPGTPGGYNEQFF. Filled out from reference TRBV9 and TRBJ2-1, the complete variable domain reads DSGVTQTPKHLITATGQRVTLRCSPRSGDLSVYWYQQSLDQGLQFLIQYYNGEERAKGNILERFSAQQFPDLHSELNLSSLELGDSALYFCASSAPGTPGGYNEQFFGPGTRLTVL.

This clonotype was detected a few times. This sequence joins TRBV7-9 and TRBJ2-1; TRBD2 aligns across 10 bases. This CDR3 is 19 amino acids long. Germline V CDR1 and CDR2: SEHNR, FQNEAQ (reference sequence). V gave up 5 bases and J gave up 0 bases; unmatched junction bases: 13. CDR3 region: CASSTPPGLAESSYNEQFF. As DNA, the CDR3 is TGTGCCAGCAGCACGCCCCCCGGACTAGCGGAAAGCTCCTACAATGAGCAGTTCTTC.

This clonotype was found a few times. The chain uses TRBV28 and TRBJ2-2, with TRBD2 matching over 7 bases. This CDR3 is 16 amino acids long. V lost 7 bases to trimming and J lost 2 bases; unmatched junction nucleotides: 10. CDR1 MDHEN and CDR2 SYDVKM come from the germline V gene. The CDR3, as DNA: TGTGCCAGCAAGAAAGGCGGGAGTGGTAACACCGGGGAGCTGTTTTTT. Its protein is CASKKGGSGNTGELFF.

Only a few counts were recorded for this clonotype. CDR3 loop: CASSLDMTSEQFF. The CDR3, as DNA: TGTGCCAGCAGCTTGGATATGACAAGTGAGCAGTTCTTC. The V call is TRBV5-6, the J call TRBJ2-1; D remains unclear. Germline values: CDR1 SGHDT, CDR2 YYEEEE. V gave up 0 bases and J gave up 9 bases, with 10 bases separating them. This CDR3 region has 13 residues.